These 18 T cell receptor beta chains came from one sample sequenced in a study of CD4 T cell repertoires in COVID-19. Using immunoSEQ multiplex PCR, the repertoire was profiled, and TCRdb retains in-frame clones only, with some absent. The sample has 450 to 500 clones, around 20% seen once. No antigen is known for these receptors. The sequencing here drew on memory CD4+ T cells, cultured in vitro, taken after recovery from COVID-19. These TCRs come from a human donor who had COVID-19.

By sample share, this clone is medium-sized. Other DNA sequences in the same sample also yield this CDR3. The chain combines TRBV27 with TRBJ1-6; weak D call: TRBD1 (6 bases). There are 15 residues in the CDR3. Germline V gene sequence: CDR1 MNHEY, CDR2 SMNVEV (reference sequence). The V end was cut by 2 bases, the J end by 6 bases, with 11 bases between. As DNA, the CDR3 is TGTGCCAGCAGTTTAATTCCCAGGGGTAATTCACCCCTCCACTTT. Its translation is CASSLIPRGNSPLHF.

This clone rates as large. The chain couples TRBV5-1 to TRBJ1-5; tentative D call: TRBD1 (5 bases). Germline loops: CDR1 SGHRS, CDR2 YFSETQ. V shed 4 bases and J shed 4 bases, with 15 bases lying between them. The CDR3 has 15 residues. The CDR3 spells CASSPGQSQNQPQHF. CDR3 bases: TGCGCCAGCAGCCCCGGACAATCGCAAAATCAGCCCCAGCATTTT.

By sample share, this clone is medium-sized (0.01 to 0.1%). This chain joins TRBV6-1 and TRBJ2-6, with a weak D call TRBD2 (5 bases). V lost 8 bases to trimming and J lost 0 bases, with 8 bases between them. The CDR3 spans 14 residues. The germline V gene has CDR1 MNHNS and CDR2 SASEGT. CDR3 amino acids: CASWRISGANVLTF. Written as DNA, the CDR3 is TGTGCCAGCTGGAGGATCTCTGGGGCCAACGTCCTGACTTTC.

By proportion, this clone is medium-sized. The J gene is TRBJ1-6, the V gene TRBV19, with 7 bases matching TRBD1. Germline V gene sequence: CDR1 LNHDA, CDR2 SQIVND (reference sequence). The CDR3 contains 15 residues. Trimming at V came to 7 bases and at J to 9 bases, leaving 12 bases not matched to a gene. The CDR3 DNA is TGTGCCAGTAAGAGGTCGGGGACAGACGGTTCACCCCTCCACTTT. Protein sequence: CASKRSGTDGSPLHF.

By proportion, this clone is large. The chain joins TRBV7-8 to TRBJ1-1, with D maybe TRBD1 (5 bases). V was shortened by 2 bases and J by 3 bases, with 10 bases between the two germline ends. Germline-derived CDR1 and CDR2 are SGHVS and FQNEAQ. This CDR3 is 14 amino acids long. CDR3 bases: TGTGCCAGCAGCTTAATGGGGACTGACACTGAAGCTTTCTTT. It translates to CASSLMGTDTEAFF.

In this sample, this clone is medium-sized. The sample contains more than one DNA sequence encoding this CDR3. The chain joins TRBV5-1 to TRBJ1-2, with 9 bases lining up with TRBD1. Trimming took 5 bases from V and 5 from J; bases not matched to a gene: 4. The CDR3 runs 13 residues. Germline values: CDR1 SGHRS, CDR2 YFSETQ. CDR3 nucleotide sequence: TGCGCCAGCAGTACAGGGGGCCCTTATGGCTACACCTTC. It is translated as CASSTGGPYGYTF.

By share of the sample, this clone is medium-sized. V and J are TRBV6-6 and TRBJ2-5; the match to TRBD2 covers 7 bases. CDR1 and CDR2 (germline): MNHNY, SVGAGI (reference sequence). V gave up 8 bases and J gave up 1 base; unmatched junction bases: 4. The CDR3 extends over 13 amino acids. Written as DNA, the CDR3 is TGTGCCAGCCATCGACTAGCCCAAGAGACCCAGTACTTC. Its translation: CASHRLAQETQYF.

By share, this clone ranks as medium-sized. V is TRBV30 and J is TRBJ2-2, with 8 bases matching TRBD2. The germline V gene has CDR1 GTSNPN and CDR2 SVGIG (reference sequence). The CDR3 length is 14 residues. Unmatched junction bases numbered 8, after V lost 4 bases and J lost 7 bases. CDR3 protein: CAWTPGLDRGELFF. In DNA, the CDR3 is TGTGCCTGGACCCCGGGACTAGACCGCGGGGAGCTGTTTTTT.

This clone is large. The same CDR3 also results from other DNA sequences found in this sample. The chain recombines TRBV5-4 with TRBJ2-7, with no clear D. Germline V gene data show CDR1 as SGHNT and CDR2 as YYREEE (reference sequence). The V and J ends lost 4 bases and 3 bases respectively, with 14 bases between them. This CDR3 is 14 amino acids long. The CDR3 loop reads CASSPDAGSYEQYF. The CDR3 DNA is TGTGCCAGCAGCCCGGACGCCGGCAGCTACGAGCAGTACTTC.

The CDR3 here is CASSSSTGAEANYGYTF. CDR3 in DNA: TGTGCCAGCAGCTCTTCGACAGGGGCCGAAGCTAACTATGGCTACACCTTC. This rearrangement joins TRBV7-3 to TRBJ1-2; TRBD1 matches 8 bases. CDR1 and CDR2 from the germline V gene are SGHTA and FQGTGA. V was pared by 4 bases and J by 0 bases, with 10 bases of the junction left unmatched. The CDR3 spans 17 residues.

By its share, this clone is medium-sized. V gene TRBV19 combines with J gene TRBJ1-5; 9 positions agree with TRBD1. The germline V gene encodes CDR1 LNHDA and CDR2 SQIVND (reference sequence). V was clipped by 6 bases and J by 2 bases; unmatched bases: 8. The CDR3 contains 16 residues. Written as DNA, the CDR3 is TGTGCCAGTAGCACAACGGGGACAGGGCGCAATCAGCCCCAGCATTTT. Encoded protein: CASSTTGTGRNQPQHF.

The chain links TRBV5-1 to TRBJ2-5, with 7 positions matching TRBD2. Germline V gives CDR1 SGHRS, CDR2 YFSETQ. The CDR3 is made up of 14 amino acids. The CDR3 protein is CPRSLGGEQETQYF. For the CDR3, the DNA is TGCCCCCGCAGCTTGGGGGGGGAGCAAGAGACCCAGTACTTC.

This rearrangement joins TRBV11-3 to TRBJ2-3, with D possibly matching TRBD2 (6 bases). V was trimmed by 5 bases and J by 3 bases, leaving 12 bases between them. Germline V lookup: CDR1 SGHNT, CDR2 YENEEA. The CDR3 runs to 14 residues. The CDR3 loop is CASSPYRGTDTQYF. DNA for the CDR3: TGTGCCAGCAGCCCGTATCGGGGGACAGATACGCAGTATTTT.

This clone rates as large. The V gene is TRBV20-1, the J gene TRBJ1-2, with D hard to call. The V gene's germline CDR1 is DFQATT and CDR2 SNEGSKA (reference sequence). CDR3 size: 11 residues. The V end lost 2 bases, the J end lost 7 bases, and 8 bases lay between the germline ends. CDR3 sequence: CSARLLFGYTF. The CDR3 DNA reads TGCAGTGCTAGACTCCTATTTGGCTACACCTTC.

This clone is labeled large (0.1 to 1%). The gene calls are TRBV29-1 and TRBJ2-1; D unclear. Germline assignment: CDR1 SQVTM and CDR2 ANQGSEA. The V and J ends lost 7 bases and 4 bases respectively, with 17 bases between them. The length of the CDR3 is 14 residues. CDR3 sequence: CSGESPVSYNEQFF. The CDR3 coding sequence is TGCAGCGGCGAATCTCCCGTCTCATACAATGAGCAGTTCTTC.

This clone is categorized as large (0.1 to 1%). The V call is TRBV7-9, the J call TRBJ1-2, with TRBD1 matching 12 bases. This CDR3 region has 16 residues. CDR1 and CDR2 from the germline V gene are SEHNR and FQNEAQ (reference sequence). Losses at the gene ends were 6 bases for V and 8 bases for J; bases not matched to a gene: 13. This chain's CDR3 is CASRSSGGQGAWGYTF. CDR3 DNA: TGTGCCAGCAGATCCTCAGGGGGACAGGGGGCATGGGGCTACACCTTC.

On this clone: Relative to the germline gene, one junction end is altered; a read error may explain this. The gene calls are TRBV12-3 or TRBV12-4 and TRBJ1-6; tentatively, D is TRBD1 (5 bases). This CDR3 contains 13 residues. CDR3 sequence reads: CASTWDAEFTPPF. The CDR3 coding sequence is TGTGCCAGCACCTGGGACGCCGAATTCACCCCTCCATTT.

This clone is labeled medium-sized (0.01 to 0.1%). The chain carries TRBV7-3 and TRBJ2-1, with TRBD1 matching 7 bases. The germline CDR1 and CDR2 sequences are SGHTA and FQGTGA. The CDR3 has 14 residues. V dropped 5 bases and J dropped 5; count of bases not matched to a gene: 6. Here the CDR3 reads CASSPQGWDNEQFF. CDR3 bases: TGTGCCAGCAGCCCACAGGGGTGGGACAATGAGCAGTTCTTC.